This is a list of T cell receptor beta chains from one sample in a study of cytomegalovirus exposure and HLA in healthy donors. Measured with immunoSEQ multiplex PCR; TCRdb has only the in-frame clones, and not every one. The sample comprises under 150,000 clones, 80% to 90% of which are singletons, and nearly 3% rests with the top ten. Sequenced sample: PBMCs. These receptors all stem from a man younger than 35 in good health and CMV-seronegative. CDR3s include the opening cysteine and the closing phenylalanine or tryptophan. A D gene is named only where the DNA matches it firmly. Clone size is not always given. Where it is, it says once, few, many or a class for expanded clones.

d_gene	v_gene	j_gene	abundance	CDR3aa	CDR3nt
TRBD1	TRBV18	TRBJ1-5	.	CASSPGQGPSYSNQPQHF	TGTGCCAGCTCCCCCGGACAGGGCCCGTCTTATAGCAATCAGCCCCAGCATTTT
TRBD1	TRBV7-9	TRBJ2-3	.	CASSSGQGTDTQYF	TGTGCCAGCAGCTCCGGACAGGGCACAGATACGCAGTATTTT
.	TRBV7-2	TRBJ2-6	.	CASSGLARDTFSGANVLTF	TGTGCCAGCAGCGGGCTCGCCCGGGACACCTTCTCTGGGGCCAACGTCCTGACTTTC
.	TRBV11-2	TRBJ2-1	.	CASSPVGQGLVNEQFF	TGTGCCAGCAGCCCGGTCGGGCAGGGTCTCGTGAATGAGCAGTTCTTC
.	TRBV5-8	TRBJ1-4	.	CASSWTDNEKLFF	TGTGCCAGCTCATGGACAGATAATGAAAAACTGTTTTTT
TRBD2	TRBV27	TRBJ2-1	.	CASSLAGGTGNEQFF	TGTGCCAGCAGTTTGGCGGGAGGCACTGGGAATGAGCAGTTCTTC
.	TRBV25-1	TRBJ2-1	.	CASSDKNRGFYNEQFF	TGTGCCAGCAGTGATAAGAACCGAGGATTCTACAATGAGCAGTTCTTC
TRBD1	TRBV18	TRBJ1-2	.	CASSSDRGRANYGYTF	TGTGCCAGCTCATCGGACAGGGGGCGAGCTAACTATGGCTACACCTTC
.	TRBV7-2	TRBJ2-5	once	CASSFDGEQETQYF	TGTGCCAGCAGCTTTGACGGAGAACAAGAGACCCAGTACTTC
.	TRBV6-6	TRBJ2-2	.	CASSYSNRNTGELFF	TGTGCCAGCAGTTACTCGAACAGGAACACCGGGGAGCTGTTTTTT
.	TRBV15	TRBJ2-7	.	CATSSGQGPYEQYF	TGTGCCACCAGCAGCGGGCAGGGTCCCTACGAGCAGTACTTC
TRBD1	TRBV2	TRBJ1-4	.	CASSGDRVNNEKLFF	TGTGCCAGCAGTGGAGACAGGGTTAATAATGAAAAACTGTTTTTT
.	TRBV7-8	TRBJ2-7	.	CASSLRKTGLWEQYF	TGTGCCAGCAGCTTGCGGAAGACTGGACTCTGGGAGCAGTACTTC
TRBD1	TRBV19	TRBJ2-7	.	CASSMVPADGQAYEQYF	TGTGCCAGTAGTATGGTCCCAGCTGATGGACAGGCATACGAGCAGTACTTC
.	TRBV28	TRBJ1-4	.	CASSLGQETNEKLFF	TGTGCCAGCAGTTTGGGGCAGGAAACTAATGAAAAACTGTTTTTT
TRBD2	TRBV28	TRBJ2-7	once	CASSFWRGGGRREQYF	TGTGCCAGCAGTTTTTGGCGGGGCGGGGGGCGACGGGAGCAGTACTTC
.	TRBV27	TRBJ2-7	.	CASSSLGVSEQYF	TGTGCCAGCTCATCACTTGGAGTTAGCGAGCAGTACTTC
TRBD2	TRBV6-5	TRBJ2-7	.	CASSVQASGSDEQYF	TGTGCCAGCAGTGTTCAGGCTAGCGGGAGCGACGAGCAGTACTTC
TRBD2	TRBV27	TRBJ2-7	.	CASSYRAGVTYEQYF	TGTGCCAGCAGTTACCGAGCGGGAGTCACCTACGAGCAGTACTTC
.	TRBV12-5	TRBJ2-3	.	CASGLVPGQYTDTQYF	TGTGCTAGTGGTTTGGTACCAGGACAGTACACAGATACGCAGTATTTT
TRBD2	TRBV5-1	TRBJ2-4	.	CASSSRLAGNIQYF	TGCGCCAGCAGCTCAAGACTAGCGGGAAACATTCAGTACTTC
.	TRBV9	TRBJ2-7	.	CASSVGEPQYEQYF	TGTGCCAGCAGCGTAGGAGAACCTCAATACGAGCAGTACTTC
TRBD1	TRBV13	TRBJ2-7	.	CASSLDRSSYEQYF	TGTGCCAGCAGCTTGGACAGGTCCTCCTACGAGCAGTACTTC
.	TRBV18	TRBJ1-3	.	CASYTGTGNTIYF	TGTGCCAGCTACACAGGGACTGGAAACACCATATATTTT
.	TRBV7-9	TRBJ2-7	.	CASSLLEVYEQYF	TGTGCCAGCAGCCTTTTGGAGGTCTACGAGCAGTACTTC
.	TRBV6-1	TRBJ2-7	.	CASSGMEDEQYF	TGTGCCAGCAGTGGGATGGAGGACGAGCAGTACTTC
TRBD1	TRBV6-1	TRBJ1-1	once	CASSARGRLSTEAFF	TGTGCCAGCAGTGCCAGGGGGCGCCTGAGCACTGAAGCTTTCTTT
.	TRBV6-6	TRBJ2-7	.	CASSYSIAPISYEQYF	TGTGCCAGCAGTTACTCAATTGCCCCTATTTCCTACGAGCAGTACTTC
.	TRBV19	TRBJ2-1	.	CASSLKTGSSYNEQFF	TGTGCCAGTAGTCTCAAAACAGGGAGCTCCTACAATGAGCAGTTCTTC
.	TRBV28	TRBJ1-2	.	CASSPQDTTYYGYTF	TGTGCCAGCAGTCCCCAGGACACGACGTACTATGGCTACACCTTC
TRBD2	TRBV5-8	TRBJ2-3	.	CASSPGGPLNTQYF	TGTGCCAGCAGCCCGGGGGGACCTCTTAATACGCAGTATTTT
TRBD1	TRBV19	TRBJ1-1	once	CASSPGRGTEAFF	TGTGCCAGTAGCCCGGGCAGGGGGACTGAAGCTTTCTTT
TRBD1	TRBV25-1	TRBJ1-3	.	CASSSWDSASGNTIYF	TGTGCCAGCAGTTCCTGGGACAGTGCCTCTGGAAACACCATATATTTT
.	TRBV5-1	TRBJ2-7	.	CASSSPLNPGLQVYEQYF	TGCGCCAGCAGCTCCCCCCTCAATCCGGGACTTCAAGTTTACGAGCAGTACTTC
.	TRBV7-2	TRBJ1-4	.	CASSLGRHQATNEKLFF	TGTGCCAGCAGCTTAGGGCGACACCAAGCAACTAATGAAAAACTGTTTTTT
.	TRBV18	TRBJ1-1	.	CASSPPLSQGRTEAFF	TGTGCCAGCTCACCACCGTTGTCCCAGGGTCGTACTGAAGCTTTCTTT
TRBD1	TRBV11-3	TRBJ2-3	.	CASSLDSRDRSTDTQYF	TGTGCCAGCAGCTTAGACTCCCGGGACAGGAGCACAGATACGCAGTATTTT
TRBD2	TRBV27	TRBJ2-5	.	CASSFLGTSGGGETQYF	TGTGCCAGCAGTTTTCTCGGGACTAGCGGGGGCGGAGAGACCCAGTACTTC
.	TRBV5-1	TRBJ2-7	.	CASSLEGDGYEQYF	TGCGCCAGCAGCTTGGAGGGGGATGGCTACGAGCAGTACTTC
.	TRBV2	TRBJ1-3	.	CASTPVQWNTIYF	TGTGCCAGCACCCCTGTCCAGTGGAACACCATATATTTT
TRBD2	TRBV7-8	TRBJ2-7	.	CASSNSGGEQYF	TGTGCCAGCAGCAATAGCGGGGGTGAGCAGTACTTC
.	TRBV28	TRBJ1-2	.	CASTVAGDYGYTF	TGTGCCAGCACAGTGGCCGGGGACTATGGCTACACCTTC
TRBD2	TRBV7-4	TRBJ2-3	.	CASRVPSGEPNDQDTQYF	TGTGCCAGCCGGGTTCCGAGCGGGGAGCCCAACGACCAGGATACGCAGTATTTT
.	TRBV7-9	TRBJ2-7	few	CASSSIRDTPKAYEQYF	TGTGCCAGCAGCTCGATTCGGGACACTCCGAAAGCCTACGAGCAGTACTTC
.	TRBV7-2	TRBJ2-3	few	CASSPRLRPDTQYF	TGTGCCAGCAGCCCACGACTGAGGCCAGATACGCAGTATTTT
.	TRBV15	TRBJ1-2	.	CATSSRLPLSHGYTF	TGTGCCACCAGCAGCAGACTCCCGCTCTCACATGGCTACACCTTC
.	TRBV5-6	TRBJ2-3	once	CASSFPGVTDTQYF	TGTGCCAGCAGCTTTCCGGGGGTCACAGATACGCAGTATTTT
.	TRBV11-2	TRBJ2-1	.	CASSWTNYNEQFF	TGTGCCAGCAGCTGGACAAATTACAATGAGCAGTTCTTC
TRBD2	TRBV10-1	TRBJ2-2	.	CASSGSGRALGELFF	TGCGCCAGCAGTGGAAGCGGGAGGGCACTCGGGGAGCTGTTTTTT
.	TRBV19	TRBJ1-2	.	CASSPVGGTIYGYTF	TGTGCCAGTAGTCCGGTGGGAGGGACTATCTATGGCTACACCTTC
.	TRBV29-1	TRBJ1-2	.	CSVEGRGANYGYTF	TGCAGCGTTGAAGGGAGGGGAGCTAACTATGGCTACACCTTC
TRBD1	TRBV13	TRBJ1-4	.	CASSFKTGDEKLFF	TGTGCCAGCAGCTTTAAAACAGGGGATGAAAAACTGTTTTTT
.	TRBV7-2	TRBJ2-7	once	CASSLDTSSYEQYF	TGTGCCAGCAGCTTGGACACCAGCTCCTACGAGCAGTACTTC
.	TRBV6-4	TRBJ2-3	.	CASSSGSTDTQYF	TGTGCCAGCAGTAGCGGGAGCACAGATACGCAGTATTTT
.	TRBV7-9	TRBJ2-2	.	CASSFYSGELFF	TGTGCCAGCAGCTTTTATTCCGGGGAGCTGTTTTTT
TRBD2	TRBV6-4	TRBJ2-3	.	CASSDEAGGPTDTQYF	TGTGCCAGCAGTGACGAGGCGGGAGGGCCAACAGATACGCAGTATTTT
.	TRBV2	TRBJ2-7	few	CASGLLYEQYF	TGTGCCAGCGGCCTACTATACGAGCAGTACTTC
.	TRBV27	TRBJ1-4	.	CASSLSGTLGKLFF	TGTGCCAGCAGTTTATCAGGGACTCTGGGAAAACTGTTTTTT
.	TRBV7-6	TRBJ2-3	.	CASSLGAGVDTQYF	TGTGCCAGCAGCTTAGGCGCAGGGGTGGATACGCAGTATTTT